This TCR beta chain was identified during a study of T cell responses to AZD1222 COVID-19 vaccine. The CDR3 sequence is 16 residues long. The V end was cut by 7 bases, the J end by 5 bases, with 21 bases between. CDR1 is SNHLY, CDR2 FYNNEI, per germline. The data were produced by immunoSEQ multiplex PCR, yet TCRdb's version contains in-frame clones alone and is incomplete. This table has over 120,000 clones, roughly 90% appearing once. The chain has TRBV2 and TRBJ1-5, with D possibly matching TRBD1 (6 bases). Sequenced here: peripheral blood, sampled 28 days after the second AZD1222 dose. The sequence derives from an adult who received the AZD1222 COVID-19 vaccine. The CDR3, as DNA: TGTGCCAGCACCAAAGGAGGAGGGGGGGGCTATCAGCCCCAGCATTTT. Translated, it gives CASTKGGGGGYQPQHF.